The text below deals with one T cell receptor beta chain. The sample belongs to a study of T cell responses to AZD1222 COVID-19 vaccine. The table came from immunoSEQ multiplex PCR; TCRdb's copy has only in-frame clones and leaves some out. The table shows fewer than 150,000 clones, with 70% to 90% occurring only once. The TCR originated in an adult in good health. Sample: peripheral blood, taken on day 0 of AZD1222 vaccination.

CDR3 in DNA: TGTGCCAGCAGCCCGTGGGGACAGGGGTACACTGAAGCTTTCTTT. Its translation: CASSPWGQGYTEAFF. The chain has TRBV7-9 and TRBJ1-1; 10 nucleotides match TRBD1. J was trimmed by 3 bases and V by 5 bases; bases with no gene match: 6. This CDR3 comprises 15 residues. The germline gives CDR1 SEHNR, CDR2 FQNEAQ (reference sequence).